The next 19 T cell receptor beta chains were all read from a single sample in a study of identical twins. TCRdb reprocessed the 5' RACE reads with MiXCR, giving one entry per CDR3 protein. The table has 420,000 or so distinct CDR3 sequences, around 18% seen once; the top ten hold 12%. The sequenced material came from naive T cells sorted from blood. These receptor sequences come from a man aged 50 to 59 in good health.

This clonotype was detected many times. J is TRBJ2-7 and V is TRBV2; D unresolved. Trimming pared 6 bases from V and 2 bases from J, leaving 11 bases between. The germline V gene encodes CDR1 SNHLY and CDR2 FYNNEI. CDR3 length: 13 amino acids. CDR3 bases: TGTGCCAGCAGCGTGGTGCAGGCCTACGAGCAGTACTTC. It is translated as CASSVVQAYEQYF.

This clonotype was seen more than once but under ten times. This sequence joins TRBV29-1 and TRBJ1-1; the D is unclear. CDR3 length equals 17 residues. CDR1 and CDR2 (germline): SQVTM, ANQGSEA. Trimming removed 4 bases from V and 2 bases from J, with 23 bases in between. DNA of the CDR3: TGCAGCGTTGTTTCCCGAAGAGTTACAGCTAGTAACACTGAAGCTTTCTTT. This sequence encodes CSVVSRRVTASNTEAFF.

This clonotype has only a few counts. The chain uses TRBV20-1 and TRBJ2-2; tentatively, D is TRBD1 (5 bases). Deletions cut 4 bases from V and 0 bases from J, with 9 bases between. CDR3 length equals 14 residues. Germline values: CDR1 DFQATT, CDR2 SNEGSKA (reference sequence). The CDR3 region has the DNA TGCAGTGCTAAGGGGCAGACGAACACCGGGGAGCTGTTTTTT. As protein: CSAKGQTNTGELFF.

This clonotype occurred many times. This sequence joins TRBV20-1 and TRBJ1-4; D may be TRBD1 (5 bases). Germline lookup yields CDR1 DFQATT and CDR2 SNEGSKA (reference sequence). The CDR3 totals 13 residues. Trimming pared 5 bases from V and 4 bases from J, leaving 11 bases between. The CDR3 bases are TGCAGTGCTCCACGGGACGGTAATGAAAAACTGTTTTTT. It yields the protein CSAPRDGNEKLFF.

At least ten counts were recorded for this clonotype. The chain couples TRBV28 to TRBJ2-1, with no clear D. V lost 8 bases and J lost 4, with 9 bases in between. The V gene's germline CDR1 is MDHEN and CDR2 SYDVKM. CDR3 length equals 12 residues. CDR3 DNA sequence: TGTGCCAGCGGCACTGGTTACAATGAGCAGTTCTTC. This codes for CASGTGYNEQFF.

This chain connects TRBV12-3 or TRBV12-4 to TRBJ1-2, with TRBD1 matching over 8 bases. The length of the CDR3 is 14 residues. V shed 4 bases, J shed 4 bases, and the junction held 5 bases outside the gene matches. DNA for the CDR3: TGTGCCAGCAGTTCCCTGGACAGGGCCTATGGCTACACCTTC. Translating gives CASSSLDRAYGYTF.

This clonotype was recorded many times. V is TRBV18 and J is TRBJ2-7, with TRBD2 matching 7 bases. This CDR3 region has 14 residues. Germline values: CDR1 KGHSH, CDR2 LQKENI. With 4 bases clipped from V and 4 bases from J, the junction kept 7 bases outside the gene matches. CDR3 region: CASSQSGTSYEQYF. The DNA for the CDR3 is TGTGCCAGCTCACAAAGCGGGACTTCGTACGAGCAGTACTTC.

The chain is built from TRBV20-1 and TRBJ2-7; 7 nucleotides align to TRBD1. Germline lookup yields CDR1 DFQATT and CDR2 SNEGSKA (reference sequence). Trimming removed 1 base from V and 3 bases from J; junction bases left unmatched: 6. There are 14 residues in the CDR3. As DNA, the CDR3 is TGCAGTGCTAGAGGAAACAGGGGAGACTACGAGCAGTACTTC. Translating it yields CSARGNRGDYEQYF.

This clonotype was picked up a small number of times. J is TRBJ1-1 and V is TRBV18; D is ambiguous. Trimming removed 2 bases from V and 7 bases from J, with 14 bases in between. Per the germline V gene, CDR1 is KGHSH and CDR2 is LQKENI. CDR3 length: 14 residues. CDR3 protein: CASSPNYGMGEAFF. The CDR3 nucleotides read TGTGCCAGCTCACCAAATTATGGGATGGGTGAAGCTTTCTTT.

In its sample, this clonotype was seen many times. V is TRBV20-1 and J is TRBJ1-1, with TRBD1 as a possible D gene (6 bases). Germline V gene lookup returns CDR1 DFQATT and CDR2 SNEGSKA (reference sequence). Trimming pared 7 bases from V and 1 base from J, leaving 28 bases between. The CDR3 is 18 residues long. The CDR3 sequence is CSVRGRGASGATNTEAFF. CDR3 DNA sequence: TGCAGTGTTCGGGGGCGCGGGGCCTCCGGGGCAACGAACACTGAAGCTTTCTTT.

CDR3 region: CASGSRGGYTF. Here the CDR3 DNA reads TGTGCCAGTGGGAGCCGTGGAGGCTACACCTTC. The chain combines TRBV19 with TRBJ1-2; D uncertain. Germline V gives CDR1 LNHDA, CDR2 SQIVND (reference sequence). V gave up 8 bases and J gave up 8 bases, with 12 bases separating them. This CDR3 has 11 amino acids.

This clonotype was observed a handful of times. The chain couples TRBV6-2 or TRBV6-3 to TRBJ2-3, with D possibly being TRBD2 (6 bases). This CDR3 has 16 residues. Germline lookup yields CDR1 MNHEY and CDR2 SVGEGT. Trimming took off 3 bases at V and 1 base at J, with 14 bases between the two ends. CDR3 sequence reads: CASSYRSGHRTDTQYF. In DNA form, the CDR3 reads TGTGCCAGCAGTTATCGGAGCGGGCACCGCACAGATACGCAGTATTTT.

For the CDR3, the DNA is TGTGCCAGCAGACGGGAGGGAGGCTACGAGCAGTACTTC. As protein: CASRREGGYEQYF. This chain connects TRBV6-1 to TRBJ2-7; the match to TRBD2 covers 8 bases. CDR1 and CDR2 (germline): MNHNS, SASEGT. The CDR3 sequence is 13 residues long. J gave up 3 bases and V 6 bases, and 4 bases lay outside the gene matches.

This chain joins TRBV5-6 and TRBJ2-3, with 11 bases identical to TRBD2. The germline gives CDR1 SGHDT, CDR2 YYEEEE. V shed 4 bases, J shed 5 bases, and the junction held 12 bases outside the gene matches. The CDR3 loop spans 17 amino acids. The CDR3 loop is CASSKAGTSGVGDTQYF. The CDR3 DNA is TGTGCCAGCAGCAAAGCCGGGACTAGCGGCGTTGGAGATACGCAGTATTTT.

The J gene is TRBJ1-2, the V gene TRBV6-2 or TRBV6-3; no reliable D call. The CDR3 sequence is 13 residues long. Germline CDR1 is MNHEY and CDR2 is SVGEGT. Between the trimmed V and J ends, which lost 10 bases and 4 bases, there was a span of 16 bases. In DNA form, the CDR3 reads TGTGCCACCTCACACGCCTCGGGCTATGGCTACACCTTC. Translated: CATSHASGYGYTF.

The V and J genes are TRBV20-1 and TRBJ2-7; possible D gene TRBD2, 5 bases. Germline V gene lookup returns CDR1 DFQATT and CDR2 SNEGSKA (reference sequence). The CDR3 loop spans 17 amino acids. V was shortened by 4 bases and J by 0 bases, with 22 bases between the two germline ends. The CDR3 protein is CSANPPTRRPNSYEQYF. CDR3 nucleotides: TGCAGTGCTAACCCCCCCACTAGGAGACCCAACTCCTACGAGCAGTACTTC.

The CDR3 is CASSKNSPGDNMCQPQHF. The CDR3 DNA follows: TGTGCCAGCAGCAAAAATAGTCCCGGAGACAATATGTGCCAGCCCCAGCATTTT. This chain links TRBV21-1 with TRBJ1-5. TRBV21-1 is designated a pseudogene. The CDR3 has 18 amino acids.

J is TRBJ2-1 and V is TRBV13; 13 positions agree with TRBD2. The CDR3 covers 16 residues. Trimming removed 2 bases from V and 8 bases from J; junction bases left unmatched: 6. Germline lookup yields CDR1 PRHDT and CDR2 FYEKMQ (reference sequence). CDR3 in amino acids: CASSLWTSGRGDEQFF. CDR3 DNA: TGTGCCAGCAGCTTATGGACTAGCGGGAGAGGCGATGAGCAGTTCTTC.

In its sample, this clonotype was seen many times. The chain has TRBV29-1 and TRBJ2-1, with 7 bases that match TRBD2. Germline CDR1 is SQVTM and CDR2 is ANQGSEA. The CDR3 is 13 residues long. The V gene end was trimmed by 4 bases and the J gene end by 3 bases; junction bases not matched to a gene: 3. The CDR3 sequence is CSVAGRNYNEQFF. In DNA, the CDR3 is TGCAGCGTTGCCGGGAGGAACTACAATGAGCAGTTCTTC.